The rows below give T cell receptor beta chains drawn from one sample of a study of cytomegalovirus exposure and HLA in healthy donors. Produced via immunoSEQ multiplex PCR; TCRdb's table is partial and in-frame only. This sample has over 95,000 clones, with approximately 80% found just once. The sequenced sample was PBMCs. The receptors here all came from a woman aged 18 to 35 in good health and CMV-seronegative. Each CDR3 is given with its conserved first and last residue. Fields, in order: D gene, J gene, V gene, clone size, CDR3 protein, CDR3 DNA. The D gene is left open where the match is weak. Clone size is not always given. Where it is, it says once, few, many or a class for expanded clones.

D gene: TRBD1
J gene: TRBJ1-3
V gene: TRBV19
clone size: .
CDR3 protein: CASSRGQSSGNTIYF
CDR3 DNA: TGTGCCAGTAGCAGGGGACAGAGCTCTGGAAACACCATATATTTT

D gene: .
J gene: TRBJ1-2
V gene: TRBV7-9
clone size: .
CDR3 protein: CASSLSSREVNYGYTF
CDR3 DNA: TGTGCCAGCAGCTTAAGTTCCAGGGAGGTGAACTATGGCTACACCTTC

D gene: TRBD1
J gene: TRBJ2-1
V gene: TRBV6-1
clone size: .
CDR3 protein: CASSDPKTGAYNEQFF
CDR3 DNA: TGTGCCAGCAGTGACCCGAAGACAGGGGCCTACAATGAGCAGTTCTTC

D gene: .
J gene: TRBJ1-2
V gene: TRBV12-5
clone size: .
CDR3 protein: CASGLVCKGTTNYGYTF
CDR3 DNA: TGTGCTAGTGGTTTGGTATGTAAGGGGACTACTAACTATGGCTACACCTTC

D gene: .
J gene: TRBJ2-7
V gene: TRBV19
clone size: .
CDR3 protein: CASSITGGADYEQYF
CDR3 DNA: TGTGCCAGTAGTATAACTGGCGGGGCGGACTACGAGCAGTACTTC

D gene: TRBD1
J gene: TRBJ1-1
V gene: TRBV7-2
clone size: .
CDR3 protein: CASRWTGDTEAFF
CDR3 DNA: TGTGCCAGCAGATGGACAGGGGACACTGAAGCTTTCTTT

D gene: .
J gene: TRBJ1-1
V gene: TRBV29-1
clone size: .
CDR3 protein: CSVSSHRNTEAFF
CDR3 DNA: TGCAGCGTCTCCTCCCACAGGAACACTGAAGCTTTCTTT

D gene: .
J gene: TRBJ2-5
V gene: TRBV7-6
clone size: .
CDR3 protein: CASSFPGETQYF
CDR3 DNA: TGTGCCAGCAGCTTCCCCGGGGAGACCCAGTACTTC

D gene: TRBD2
J gene: TRBJ2-1
V gene: TRBV4-1
clone size: once
CDR3 protein: CASSGTSGYYNEQFF
CDR3 DNA: TGCGCCAGCAGTGGGACTAGCGGTTACTACAATGAGCAGTTCTTC

D gene: TRBD2
J gene: TRBJ2-5
V gene: TRBV5-1
clone size: .
CDR3 protein: CASSFKAGGGQETQYF
CDR3 DNA: TGCGCCAGCAGCTTTAAAGCGGGAGGAGGGCAAGAGACCCAGTACTTC

D gene: TRBD2
J gene: TRBJ2-1
V gene: TRBV5-4
clone size: .
CDR3 protein: CASSFGASGSYEQFF
CDR3 DNA: TGTGCCAGCAGCTTCGGGGCTAGCGGATCCTATGAGCAGTTCTTC

D gene: TRBD2
J gene: TRBJ2-1
V gene: TRBV7-9
clone size: .
CDR3 protein: CASSHSGRGDEQFF
CDR3 DNA: TGTGCCAGCAGCCATAGCGGGAGGGGGGATGAGCAGTTCTTC

D gene: TRBD2
J gene: TRBJ2-3
V gene: TRBV30
clone size: once
CDR3 protein: CAWTTREVPTDTQYF
CDR3 DNA: TGTGCCTGGACAACCCGGGAGGTGCCCACAGATACGCAGTATTTT

D gene: .
J gene: TRBJ1-1
V gene: TRBV7-9
clone size: .
CDR3 protein: CASSLQGKNTEAFF
CDR3 DNA: TGTGCCAGCAGCTTACAGGGGAAGAACACTGAAGCTTTCTTT

D gene: .
J gene: TRBJ2-1
V gene: TRBV19
clone size: .
CDR3 protein: CASSIDQGEQFF
CDR3 DNA: TGTGCCAGTAGTATAGATCAGGGTGAGCAGTTCTTC

D gene: TRBD1
J gene: TRBJ1-4
V gene: TRBV10-1
clone size: .
CDR3 protein: CASSERGQSSTNEKLFF
CDR3 DNA: TGCGCCAGCAGTGAGAGGGGACAGTCGTCAACTAATGAAAAACTGTTTTTT

D gene: .
J gene: TRBJ1-6
V gene: TRBV5-6
clone size: once
CDR3 protein: CASSSPTGGNSPLHF
CDR3 DNA: TGTGCCAGCAGCTCACCGACCGGGGGTAATTCACCCCTCCACTTT

D gene: .
J gene: TRBJ1-3
V gene: TRBV28
clone size: .
CDR3 protein: CASSPFGAGNTIYF
CDR3 DNA: TGTGCCAGCAGTCCGTTCGGGGCTGGAAACACCATATATTTT

D gene: .
J gene: TRBJ2-7
V gene: TRBV28
clone size: .
CDR3 protein: CASTIRDTLYEQYF
CDR3 DNA: TGTGCCAGCACAATCCGGGACACGCTTTACGAGCAGTACTTC

D gene: .
J gene: TRBJ1-1
V gene: TRBV11-2
clone size: .
CDR3 protein: CASRANTEAFF
CDR3 DNA: TGTGCCAGCAGGGCGAACACTGAAGCTTTCTTT

D gene: .
J gene: TRBJ2-5
V gene: TRBV6-5
clone size: .
CDR3 protein: CASSYQTDLGTQYF
CDR3 DNA: TGTGCCAGCAGTTATCAGACAGACCTGGGGACCCAGTACTTC

D gene: .
J gene: TRBJ1-4
V gene: TRBV28
clone size: .
CDR3 protein: CASSFSSGTNVGEKLFF
CDR3 DNA: TGTGCCAGCAGTTTTAGCTCCGGGACAAATGTAGGGGAAAAACTGTTTTTT

D gene: .
J gene: TRBJ1-1
V gene: TRBV2
clone size: .
CDR3 protein: CASSEVRNTEAFF
CDR3 DNA: TGTGCCAGCAGTGAAGTCAGGAACACTGAAGCTTTCTTT

D gene: .
J gene: TRBJ2-1
V gene: TRBV7-2
clone size: few
CDR3 protein: CASSLGLEGEQFF
CDR3 DNA: TGTGCCAGCAGCCTGGGACTCGAGGGTGAGCAGTTCTTC

D gene: .
J gene: TRBJ1-2
V gene: TRBV4-3
clone size: .
CDR3 protein: CASSQDRTGTNYGYTF
CDR3 DNA: TGCGCCAGCAGCCAAGATCGAACAGGGACTAACTATGGCTACACCTTC

D gene: .
J gene: TRBJ2-5
V gene: TRBV7-9
clone size: .
CDR3 protein: CASSLVGGGQETQYF
CDR3 DNA: TGTGCCAGCAGCTTAGTGGGGGGAGGCCAAGAGACCCAGTACTTC

D gene: TRBD2
J gene: TRBJ2-7
V gene: TRBV6-1
clone size: .
CDR3 protein: CASSEGTPGTSGREREQYF
CDR3 DNA: TGTGCCAGCAGTGAGGGGACACCCGGGACTAGCGGGAGGGAACGCGAGCAGTACTTC

D gene: .
J gene: TRBJ2-3
V gene: TRBV7-2
clone size: .
CDR3 protein: CASRQYSAGADTQYF
CDR3 DNA: TGTGCCAGCAGACAATATAGCGCCGGTGCAGATACGCAGTATTTT

D gene: TRBD2
J gene: TRBJ2-2
V gene: TRBV7-9
clone size: .
CDR3 protein: CASSLRLAGGPRTGELFF
CDR3 DNA: TGTGCCAGCAGCCTGAGACTAGCGGGAGGGCCCCGCACCGGGGAGCTGTTTTTT

D gene: TRBD1
J gene: TRBJ1-1
V gene: TRBV11-3
clone size: .
CDR3 protein: CASSLGGQGVEAFF
CDR3 DNA: TGTGCCAGCAGCTTAGGGGGACAGGGTGTTGAAGCTTTCTTT

D gene: TRBD2
J gene: TRBJ2-3
V gene: TRBV6-1
clone size: .
CDR3 protein: CASTRLAGGEDTQYF
CDR3 DNA: TGTGCCAGCACCCGACTAGCGGGAGGGGAAGATACGCAGTATTTT

D gene: .
J gene: TRBJ2-3
V gene: TRBV2
clone size: .
CDR3 protein: CASLSRDQLLAGDTQYF
CDR3 DNA: TGTGCCAGTTTGTCCCGGGACCAGCTACTCGCGGGGGATACGCAGTATTTT

D gene: .
J gene: TRBJ1-5
V gene: TRBV4-1
clone size: few
CDR3 protein: CASSPSRTQNQPQHF
CDR3 DNA: TGCGCCAGCAGCCCTTCTCGAACACAGAATCAGCCCCAGCATTTT

D gene: TRBD1
J gene: TRBJ1-2
V gene: TRBV2
clone size: few
CDR3 protein: CASKGQISYGYTF
CDR3 DNA: TGTGCCAGCAAGGGACAGATTTCTTATGGCTACACCTTC

D gene: .
J gene: TRBJ1-3
V gene: TRBV7-9
clone size: .
CDR3 protein: CASSFKQLGNTIYF
CDR3 DNA: TGTGCCAGCAGCTTTAAACAGTTAGGAAACACCATATATTTT

D gene: TRBD2
J gene: TRBJ2-5
V gene: TRBV19
clone size: .
CDR3 protein: CASSTDTSGGATYQETQYF
CDR3 DNA: TGTGCCAGTAGCACCGATACTAGCGGGGGGGCCACGTACCAAGAGACCCAGTACTTC

D gene: .
J gene: TRBJ1-1
V gene: TRBV5-1
clone size: .
CDR3 protein: CASSLGQANTEAFF
CDR3 DNA: TGCGCCAGCAGCTTGGGGCAGGCGAACACTGAAGCTTTCTTT

D gene: .
J gene: TRBJ2-1
V gene: TRBV28
clone size: .
CDR3 protein: CASRETTFGNEQFF
CDR3 DNA: TGTGCCAGCAGGGAGACTACCTTCGGGAATGAGCAGTTCTTC

D gene: TRBD1
J gene: TRBJ2-2
V gene: TRBV6-4
clone size: .
CDR3 protein: CASSGTVNTGELFF
CDR3 DNA: TGTGCCAGCAGCGGGACAGTAAACACCGGGGAGCTGTTTTTT

D gene: .
J gene: TRBJ2-7
V gene: TRBV19
clone size: .
CDR3 protein: CASSRSRENYEQYF
CDR3 DNA: TGTGCCAGTAGTAGAAGTAGGGAGAACTACGAGCAGTACTTC

D gene: TRBD2
J gene: TRBJ2-7
V gene: TRBV27
clone size: .
CDR3 protein: CASSLREAGGAYEQYF
CDR3 DNA: TGTGCCAGCAGTTTGAGAGAAGCGGGAGGAGCCTACGAGCAGTACTTC

D gene: TRBD1
J gene: TRBJ1-4
V gene: TRBV5-1
clone size: .
CDR3 protein: CASSPGQSNEKLFF
CDR3 DNA: TGCGCCAGCAGCCCGGGACAGAGCAATGAAAAACTGTTTTTT

D gene: TRBD1
J gene: TRBJ2-3
V gene: TRBV29-1
clone size: .
CDR3 protein: CSVGDRTTDTQYF
CDR3 DNA: TGCAGCGTTGGGGACAGAACCACAGATACGCAGTATTTT

D gene: TRBD2
J gene: TRBJ2-1
V gene: TRBV19
clone size: .
CDR3 protein: CASSPGTSPDNEQFF
CDR3 DNA: TGTGCCAGTAGTCCCGGGACTAGTCCGGACAATGAGCAGTTCTTC

D gene: .
J gene: TRBJ2-6
V gene: TRBV6-1
clone size: few
CDR3 protein: CASSRSSGANVLTF
CDR3 DNA: TGTGCCAGCAGCCGGAGCTCTGGGGCCAACGTCCTGACTTTC

D gene: TRBD1
J gene: TRBJ2-1
V gene: TRBV7-8
clone size: .
CDR3 protein: CASSLLGTGINEQFF
CDR3 DNA: TGTGCCAGCAGCTTACTTGGGACAGGGATAAATGAGCAGTTCTTC

D gene: .
J gene: TRBJ1-2
V gene: TRBV5-1
clone size: .
CDR3 protein: CASSLVGNNYGYTF
CDR3 DNA: TGCGCCAGCAGCTTAGTGGGCAACAACTATGGCTACACCTTC

D gene: .
J gene: TRBJ2-2
V gene: TRBV25-1
clone size: .
CDR3 protein: CASSGTYGELFF
CDR3 DNA: TGTGCCAGCAGTGGTACCTACGGGGAGCTGTTTTTT

D gene: .
J gene: TRBJ2-7
V gene: TRBV7-2
clone size: .
CDR3 protein: CASSLVINTYEQYF
CDR3 DNA: TGTGCCAGCAGCTTAGTAATTAATACCTACGAGCAGTACTTC

D gene: TRBD1
J gene: TRBJ1-1
V gene: TRBV7-8
clone size: .
CDR3 protein: CASSPGTEGRAFF
CDR3 DNA: TGTGCCAGCAGCCCTGGGACAGAGGGGCGAGCTTTCTTT